The TCR beta chain under discussion was sequenced for a study of CD8 T cell repertoires and HIV-1 epitope variants. Whole-study context: T cells were cultured for 10 days with cytokines added on days 3 and 7.

V was clipped by 11 bases and J by 1 base, with 11 bases between them. The CDR3 sequence is 12 residues long. Germline V gene sequence: CDR1 LNHDA, CDR2 SQIVND (reference sequence). Using immunoSEQ multiplex PCR, the repertoire was profiled, and TCRdb retains in-frame clones only, with some absent. The data hold over 90,000 clones, with roughly 77% observed a single time. This TCR derives from a male donor with HIV. This chain joins TRBV19 and TRBJ1-1; no firm D call. Sequenced input: uncultured baseline CD8+ T cells from peripheral blood mononuclear cells (PBMCs). The CDR3 region is CACKTGNTEAFF. CDR3 DNA: TGTGCCTGTAAGACGGGGAACACTGAAGCTTTCTTT.